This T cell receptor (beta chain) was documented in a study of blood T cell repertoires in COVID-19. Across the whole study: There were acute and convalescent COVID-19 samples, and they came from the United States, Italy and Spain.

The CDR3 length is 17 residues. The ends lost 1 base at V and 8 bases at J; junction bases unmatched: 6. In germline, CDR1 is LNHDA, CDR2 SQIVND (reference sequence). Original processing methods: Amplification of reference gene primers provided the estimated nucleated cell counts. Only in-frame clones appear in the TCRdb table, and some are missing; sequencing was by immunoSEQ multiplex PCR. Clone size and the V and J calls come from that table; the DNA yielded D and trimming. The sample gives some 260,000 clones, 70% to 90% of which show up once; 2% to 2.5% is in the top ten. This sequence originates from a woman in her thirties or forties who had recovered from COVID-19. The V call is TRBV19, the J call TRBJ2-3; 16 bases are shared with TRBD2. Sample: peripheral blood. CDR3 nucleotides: TGTGCCAGTAGTATAGCGGGGACTAGCGGGAGGGCCGGTACGCAGTATTTT. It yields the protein CASSIAGTSGRAGTQYF.